This T cell receptor beta chain is drawn from a study of T-cell reconstitution after alpha-beta-depleted transplantation in children. Concerning this clonotype: A much more abundant neighbour one base away suggests this may be a read error.

Germline V gene sequence: CDR1 DFQATT, CDR2 SNEGSKA (reference sequence). CDR3 length equals 17 residues. V lost 2 bases to trimming and J lost 3 bases, with 20 bases between them. During its preparation, the TCRbeta library received unique molecular identifiers. TCRdb used MiXCR to reprocess the PCR reads, holding one entry per CDR3 protein. Of approximately 640,000 distinct CDR3 sequences listed, roughly 17% are singletons. This specimen consisted of PBMCs from the stem cell graft donor, obtained from the stem cell graft. The V gene is TRBV20-1, the J gene TRBJ1-5, with D possibly TRBD1 on 5 matching bases. This sequence originates from a human donor who donated a stem cell graft to a child with acute myeloid leukemia. CDR3: CSARRQGAIVTNQPQHF. The DNA for the CDR3 is TGCAGTGCTAGAAGGCAGGGCGCCATCGTAACCAATCAGCCCCAGCATTTT.